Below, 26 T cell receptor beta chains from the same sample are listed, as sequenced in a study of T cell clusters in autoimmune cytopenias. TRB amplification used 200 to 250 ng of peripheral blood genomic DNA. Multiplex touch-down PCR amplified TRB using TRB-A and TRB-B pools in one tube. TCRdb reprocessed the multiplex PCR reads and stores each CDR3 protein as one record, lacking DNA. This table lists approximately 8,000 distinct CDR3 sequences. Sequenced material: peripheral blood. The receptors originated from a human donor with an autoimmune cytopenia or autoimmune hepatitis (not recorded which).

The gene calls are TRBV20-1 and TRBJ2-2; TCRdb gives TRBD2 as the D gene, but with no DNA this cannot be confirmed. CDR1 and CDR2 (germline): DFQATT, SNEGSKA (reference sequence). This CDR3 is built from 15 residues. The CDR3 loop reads CSARPPGLASGELFF.

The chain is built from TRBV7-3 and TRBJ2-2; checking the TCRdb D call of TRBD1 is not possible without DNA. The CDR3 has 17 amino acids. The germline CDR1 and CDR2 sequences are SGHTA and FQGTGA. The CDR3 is CASSSTGGPANTGELFF.

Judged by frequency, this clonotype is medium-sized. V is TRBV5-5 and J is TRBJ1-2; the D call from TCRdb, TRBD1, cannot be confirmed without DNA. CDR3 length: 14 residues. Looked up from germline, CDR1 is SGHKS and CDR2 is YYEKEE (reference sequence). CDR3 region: CASSSSDRNYGYTF. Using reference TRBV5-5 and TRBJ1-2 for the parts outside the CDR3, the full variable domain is DAGVTQSPTHLIKTRGQQVTLRCSPISGHKSVSWYQQVLGQGPQFIFQYYEKEERGRGNFPDRFSARQFPNYSSELNVNALLLGDSALYLCASSSSDRNYGYTFGSGTRLTVV.

This CDR3 is CASSTGGRAGANVLTF. This rearrangement joins TRBV6-4 to TRBJ2-6; TCRdb's D call, TRBD1, is unchecked because there is no DNA. CDR3 length: 16 residues. Germline V CDR1 and CDR2: MRHNA, SNTAGT.

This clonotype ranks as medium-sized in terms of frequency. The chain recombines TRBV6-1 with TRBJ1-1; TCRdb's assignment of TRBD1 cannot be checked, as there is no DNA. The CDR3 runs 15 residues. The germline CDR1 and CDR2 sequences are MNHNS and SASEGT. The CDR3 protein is CASSSTRQGYTEAFF.

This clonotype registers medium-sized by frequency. CDR3 residues: CASSGGQSTYEQYF. This chain connects TRBV7-9 to TRBJ2-7; absent DNA, TCRdb's TRBD1 call cannot be checked. Germline assignment: CDR1 SEHNR and CDR2 FQNEAQ (reference sequence). This CDR3 is built from 14 residues.

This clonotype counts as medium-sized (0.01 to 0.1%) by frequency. The CDR3 reads CAWSVGNTEAFF. The chain links TRBV30 to TRBJ1-1. This CDR3 region has 12 residues. Looked up from germline, CDR1 is GTSNPN and CDR2 is SVGIG (reference sequence).

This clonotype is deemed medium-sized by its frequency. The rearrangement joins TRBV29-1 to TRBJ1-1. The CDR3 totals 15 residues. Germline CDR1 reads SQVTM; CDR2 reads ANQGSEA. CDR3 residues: CSVGGGETGNTEAFF.

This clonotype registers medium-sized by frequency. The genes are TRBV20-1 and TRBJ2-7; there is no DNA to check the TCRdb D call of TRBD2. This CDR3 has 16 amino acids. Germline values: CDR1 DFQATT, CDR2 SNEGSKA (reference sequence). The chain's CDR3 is CSAKPAGLAGKYEQYF.

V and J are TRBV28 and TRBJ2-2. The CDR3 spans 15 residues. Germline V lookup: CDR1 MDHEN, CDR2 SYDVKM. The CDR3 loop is CASRNEDLLTGELFF.

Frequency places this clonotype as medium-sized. The CDR3: CASSGIGDQPQHF. V gene TRBV19 combines with J gene TRBJ1-5; TCRdb picks TRBD1, but there is no DNA to check that call. CDR1 and CDR2 from the germline V gene are LNHDA and SQIVND (reference sequence). This CDR3 comprises 13 residues.

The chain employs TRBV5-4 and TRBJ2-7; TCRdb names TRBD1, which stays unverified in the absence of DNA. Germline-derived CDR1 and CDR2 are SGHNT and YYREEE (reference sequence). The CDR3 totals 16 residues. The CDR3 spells CASSWVYRELTYEQYF.

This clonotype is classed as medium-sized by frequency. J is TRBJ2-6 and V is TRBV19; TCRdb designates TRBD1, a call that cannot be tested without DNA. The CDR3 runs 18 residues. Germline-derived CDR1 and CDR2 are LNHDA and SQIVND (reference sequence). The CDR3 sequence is CASSKTDMWASGANVLTF.

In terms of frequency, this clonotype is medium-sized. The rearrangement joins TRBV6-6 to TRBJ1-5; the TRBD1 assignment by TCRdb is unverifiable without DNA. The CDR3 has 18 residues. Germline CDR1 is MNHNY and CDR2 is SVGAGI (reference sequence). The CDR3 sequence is CASTDPSGGKGRNQPQHF.

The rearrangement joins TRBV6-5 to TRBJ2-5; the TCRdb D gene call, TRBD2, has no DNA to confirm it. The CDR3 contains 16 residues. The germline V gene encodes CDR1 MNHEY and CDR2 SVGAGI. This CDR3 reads CASSLLAGDLQETQYF.

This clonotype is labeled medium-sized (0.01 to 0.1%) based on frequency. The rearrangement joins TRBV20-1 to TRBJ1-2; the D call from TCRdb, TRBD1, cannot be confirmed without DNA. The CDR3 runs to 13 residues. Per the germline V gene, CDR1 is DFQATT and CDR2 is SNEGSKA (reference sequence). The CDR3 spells CSASAQGAEGYTF.

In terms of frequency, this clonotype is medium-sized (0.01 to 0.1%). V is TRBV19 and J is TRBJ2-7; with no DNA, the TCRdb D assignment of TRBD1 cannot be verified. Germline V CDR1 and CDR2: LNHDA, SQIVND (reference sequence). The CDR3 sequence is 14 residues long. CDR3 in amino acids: CASSIDRGRPEQYF.

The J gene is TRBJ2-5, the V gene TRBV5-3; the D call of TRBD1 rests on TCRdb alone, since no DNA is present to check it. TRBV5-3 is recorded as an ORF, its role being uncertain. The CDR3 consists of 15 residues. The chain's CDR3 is CAYYLGTGGQETQYF.

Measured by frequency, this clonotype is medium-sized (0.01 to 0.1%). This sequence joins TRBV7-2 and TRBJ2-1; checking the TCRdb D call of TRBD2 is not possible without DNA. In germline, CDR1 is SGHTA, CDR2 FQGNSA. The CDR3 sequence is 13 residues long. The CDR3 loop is CASSRGPLAEQFF.

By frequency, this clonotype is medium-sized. CDR3: CASSIGQGSNSPLHF. The chain joins TRBV19 to TRBJ1-6; TCRdb selects TRBD1, and the lack of DNA leaves this call unchecked. CDR1 and CDR2 (germline): LNHDA, SQIVND (reference sequence). The CDR3 runs 15 residues. The variable domain in full, with the rest retrieved from reference TRBV19 and TRBJ1-6, is DGGITQSPKYLFRKEGQNVTLSCEQNLNHDAMYWYRQDPGQGLRLIYYSQIVNDFQKGDIAEGYSVSREKKESFPLTVTSAQKNPTAFYLCASSIGQGSNSPLHFGNGTRLTVT.

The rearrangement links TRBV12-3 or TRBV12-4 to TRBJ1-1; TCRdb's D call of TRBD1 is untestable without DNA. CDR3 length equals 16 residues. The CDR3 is CASSLAGQGAGTEAFF.

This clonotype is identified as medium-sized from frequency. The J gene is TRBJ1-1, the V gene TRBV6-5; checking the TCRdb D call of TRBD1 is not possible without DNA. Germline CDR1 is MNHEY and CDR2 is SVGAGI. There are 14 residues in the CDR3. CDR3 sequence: CASSSPWLNTEAFF.

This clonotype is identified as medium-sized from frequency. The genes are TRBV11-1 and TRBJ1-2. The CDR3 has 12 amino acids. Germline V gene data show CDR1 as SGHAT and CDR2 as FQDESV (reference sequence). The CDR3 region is CASGNTNYGYTF.

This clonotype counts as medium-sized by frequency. The CDR3 sequence is CAISESWEANEKLFF. The chain carries TRBV10-3 and TRBJ1-4. This CDR3 is 15 amino acids long. Germline V gives CDR1 ENHRY, CDR2 SYGVKD.

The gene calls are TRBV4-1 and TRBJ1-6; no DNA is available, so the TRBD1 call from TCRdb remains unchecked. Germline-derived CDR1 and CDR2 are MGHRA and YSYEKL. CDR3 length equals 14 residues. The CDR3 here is CASSQEGVNSPLHF.

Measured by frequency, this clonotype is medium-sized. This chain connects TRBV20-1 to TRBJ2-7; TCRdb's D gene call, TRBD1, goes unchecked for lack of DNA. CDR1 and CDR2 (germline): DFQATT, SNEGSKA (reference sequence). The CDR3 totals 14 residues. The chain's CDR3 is CSARQGRRTYEQYF.